One TCR beta chain is described in this entry. As yet, its antigen is unknown. Germline CDR1 and CDR2: SEHNR and FQNEAQ (reference sequence). The CDR3 length is 16 residues. The J segment lost 5 bases and the V segment lost 4 bases, leaving 9 bases of the junction unmatched. TCRdb recomputed calls from the reads with MiXCR, one row per CDR3 protein. There are roughly 200,000 distinct CDR3 sequences in the sample; 35% to 40% occur only once, and over 45% lies in the top ten. This specimen belongs to a study of T cell repertoires in cytomegalovirus infection. Turning to the study itself: CMV infection together with matching HLA type was indicated by public TCR beta signatures.

This sequence was found in a human donor in good health (CMV status not recorded). Some clones in this sample may be carry-over from other donors' samples. The J gene is TRBJ2-4, the V gene TRBV7-9; the match to TRBD1 covers 9 bases. Sequenced here: CD8+ T cells from cultured PBMCs, sampled from culture after CMV antigen stimulation. CDR3 protein: CASSYDGTGWENIQYF. In DNA, the CDR3 is TGTGCCAGCAGCTATGACGGGACAGGGTGGGAAAACATTCAGTACTTC.